This T cell receptor (beta chain) emerged from a study of blood T cells in healthy people across ages. Study at large: Researchers report that template switching captured about one barcoded beta molecule per two T cells.

Whenever a sample was processed, at least 6 million PBMCs were isolated. Total RNA extraction produced at least 5.5 micrograms (per sample) for the study. This CDR3 comprises 16 residues. CDR1 is SGHTA and CDR2 is FQGNSA in the germline V gene. A second PCR of roughly 7 to 11 cycles used a sample-barcoded 5' primer and a J-beta primer mix. TCRdb processed the 5' RACE reads anew with MiXCR; each CDR3 protein has one entry. The profile shows roughly 680,000 distinct CDR3 sequences, 40% to 65% of them singletons. The receptor was isolated from a woman over 75 in good health. The specimen was blood. The J gene is TRBJ2-7, the V gene TRBV7-2, with TRBD2 matching 8 bases. The J call may be incorrect, as the DNA end agrees better with TRBJ2-5. In DNA, the CDR3 is TGTGCCAGCAGCAAAGCCCTACGGGGGGGTCGAGAGACCCAGTACTTC. Protein: CASSKALRGGRETQYF.